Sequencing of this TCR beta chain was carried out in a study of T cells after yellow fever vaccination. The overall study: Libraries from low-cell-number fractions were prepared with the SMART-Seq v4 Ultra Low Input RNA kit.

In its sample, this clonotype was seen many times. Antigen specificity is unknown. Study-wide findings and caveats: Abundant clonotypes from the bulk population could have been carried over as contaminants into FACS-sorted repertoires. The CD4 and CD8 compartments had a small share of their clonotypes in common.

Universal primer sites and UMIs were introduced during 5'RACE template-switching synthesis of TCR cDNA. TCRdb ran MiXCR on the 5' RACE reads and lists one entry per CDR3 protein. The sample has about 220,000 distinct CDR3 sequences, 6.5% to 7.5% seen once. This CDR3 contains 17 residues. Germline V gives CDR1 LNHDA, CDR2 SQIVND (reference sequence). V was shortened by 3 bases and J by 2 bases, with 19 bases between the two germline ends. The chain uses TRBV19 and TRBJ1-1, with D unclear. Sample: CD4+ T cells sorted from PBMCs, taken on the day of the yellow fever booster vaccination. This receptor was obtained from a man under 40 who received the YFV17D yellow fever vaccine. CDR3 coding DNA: TGTGCCAGTAGTATTGGGAAAACACGAAACGGTAACACTGAAGCTTTCTTT. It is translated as CASSIGKTRNGNTEAFF.